A selection of T cell receptor beta chains follows, all from one sample in a study of blood T cell repertoires in COVID-19. Profiling relied on immunoSEQ multiplex PCR, and the TCRdb table lists in-frame clones only, not all of them. The sample holds 170,000 or so clones, 70% to 90% seen once. What was sequenced was peripheral blood. The receptor source for this set is a man aged 50-60 years with active or convalescent COVID-19. Each CDR3 is given with its conserved first and last residue. The D gene is left open where the match is weak. Size is omitted from some rows. Given values are once, few, many or a class for expanded clones.

d_call | j_call | v_call | clone_size | cdr3_aa | cdr3_nt
TRBD1 | TRBJ1-3 | TRBV18 | . | CASSPQPQGMAGNTIYF | TGTGCCAGCTCACCACAGCCACAGGGGATGGCTGGAAACACCATATATTTT
TRBD1 | TRBJ1-3 | TRBV3-1/TRBV3-2 | . | CASTDRGLTGNTIYF | TGTGCCAGCACCGACAGGGGGCTCACTGGAAACACCATATATTTT
. | TRBJ2-7 | TRBV15 | . | CATSRLGGGSYEQYF | TGTGCCACCAGCAGACTCGGGGGAGGCAGCTACGAGCAGTACTTC
. | TRBJ2-1 | TRBV7-9 | . | CASSLLGGVDDEQFF | TGTGCCAGCAGCTTATTGGGCGGGGTGGATGATGAGCAGTTCTTC
. | TRBJ2-7 | TRBV12-3/TRBV12-4 | few | CASRLTGEQYF | TGTGCCAGCAGACTAACGGGGGAGCAGTACTTC
. | TRBJ1-4 | TRBV11-3 | . | CASSTGVNEKLFF | TGTGCCAGCAGCACCGGAGTAAATGAAAAACTGTTTTTT
TRBD1 | TRBJ1-1 | TRBV19 | once | CASSSGTVLNTEAFF | TGTGCCAGTAGTTCCGGGACAGTTCTGAACACTGAAGCTTTCTTT
TRBD1 | TRBJ1-1 | TRBV19 | once | CASSSDRGRNTEAFF | TGTGCCAGTAGTAGCGACAGGGGAAGGAACACTGAAGCTTTCTTT
TRBD2 | TRBJ2-3 | TRBV7-8 | . | CASSRVPGLADPSDTQYF | TGTGCCAGCAGCCGAGTTCCGGGACTAGCGGACCCCAGCGATACGCAGTATTTT
. | TRBJ1-6 | TRBV12-3/TRBV12-4 | . | CASSITAGPLHF | TGTGCCAGCAGTATAACAGCGGGACCCCTCCACTTT
TRBD2 | TRBJ2-2 | TRBV5-6 | . | CASRRLAGGPSNTGELFF | TGTGCCAGCAGAAGACTAGCGGGGGGGCCGTCAAACACCGGGGAGCTGTTTTTT
. | TRBJ1-4 | TRBV6-5 | . | CASSNQGVNEKLFF | TGTGCCAGCAGTAACCAGGGTGTTAATGAAAAACTGTTTTTT
. | TRBJ1-1 | TRBV14 | once | CASRLQGLTEAFF | TGTGCCAGCAGATTACAGGGTTTGACTGAAGCTTTCTTT
TRBD1 | TRBJ1-1 | TRBV29-1 | . | CSVDLTGGTEAFF | TGCAGCGTAGATTTGACAGGGGGCACTGAAGCTTTCTTT